These T cell receptor beta chains were read from a single sample in a study of blood T cell repertoires in COVID-19. The data were produced by immunoSEQ multiplex PCR, yet TCRdb's version contains in-frame clones alone and is incomplete. The sample records approximately 250,000 clones, about 88% being singletons. Sequenced: peripheral blood. The source is a man aged 40-55 years with acute or convalescent COVID-19. CDR3s include the opening cysteine and the closing phenylalanine or tryptophan. The D gene is left open where the match is weak.

D gene,V gene,J gene,CDR3 protein,CDR3 DNA
.,TRBV15,TRBJ2-1,CATSRGPVSSSYNEQFF,TGTGCCACCAGCAGAGGTCCCGTCTCGAGCTCCTACAATGAGCAGTTCTTC
TRBD1,TRBV25-1,TRBJ1-2,CASSAPQGTGVYGYTF,TGTGCCAGCAGTGCCCCCCAGGGGACAGGGGTCTATGGCTACACCTTC
.,TRBV19,TRBJ1-2,CASSIDRVGYTF,TGTGCCAGTAGTATAGATCGTGTTGGCTACACCTTC
TRBD1,TRBV7-8,TRBJ2-7,CASSPWTGGSYEQYF,TGTGCCAGCAGCCCGTGGACAGGGGGATCCTACGAGCAGTACTTC
TRBD1,TRBV27,TRBJ2-5,CASSWTGPQETQYF,TGTGCCAGCAGCTGGACAGGGCCCCAAGAGACCCAGTACTTC
.,TRBV18,TRBJ2-6,CASSEQTTVSGANVLTF,TGTGCCAGCTCAGAACAGACAACAGTCTCTGGGGCCAACGTCCTGACTTTC
.,TRBV6-5,TRBJ1-4,CASSTSLGELFF,TGTGCCAGCAGTACCTCCCTGGGCGAACTGTTTTTT
.,TRBV27,TRBJ1-1,CASSFWGVSFF,TGTGCCAGCAGTTTCTGGGGGGTATCTTTCTTT
TRBD2,TRBV4-1,TRBJ2-5,CASSPGPSGGGETQYF,TGCGCCAGCAGCCCAGGTCCCAGCGGGGGCGGGGAGACCCAGTACTTC
TRBD1,TRBV3-1/TRBV3-2,TRBJ1-2,CASSPKGTGYGYTF,TGTGCCAGCAGCCCTAAAGGGACAGGGTATGGCTACACCTTC